Presented here are 32 T cell receptor beta chains from one specimen sequenced in a study of blood T cell repertoires in COVID-19. Data came from immunoSEQ multiplex PCR; TCRdb stores just in-frame clones and leaves some out. The table shows approximately 220,000 clones, with 85% occurring only once. Sequencing used PBMCs or T cells enriched from blood (not recorded which). These receptors were taken from a man aged 35 to 55 who had recovered from COVID-19.

This clone was counted a single time. The V and J genes are TRBV7-2 and TRBJ2-7, with TRBD1 matching 8 bases. The CDR3 is 15 amino acids. J gave up 0 bases and V 1 base, and 2 bases lay outside the gene matches. Germline assignment: CDR1 SGHTA and CDR2 FQGNSA. CDR3 sequence reads: CASSLGGTGSYEQYF. In nucleotides, the CDR3 is TGTGCCAGCAGCTTAGGGGGGACAGGCTCCTACGAGCAGTACTTC.

The rearrangement uses TRBV20-1 and TRBJ2-7; no clear D gene. The germline V gene encodes CDR1 DFQATT and CDR2 SNEGSKA (reference sequence). Between the trimmed V and J ends, which lost 3 bases and 1 base, there was a span of 13 bases. CDR3 size: 14 residues. In nucleotides, the CDR3 is TGCAGTGCTAGTATCCCCGGTCCTTCCTACGAGCAGTACTTC. The encoded protein is CSASIPGPSYEQYF.

The rearrangement uses TRBV2 and TRBJ2-7; 7 bases match TRBD1. Losses at the gene ends were 6 bases for V and 0 bases for J; bases not matched to a gene: 5. Germline CDR1 and CDR2: SNHLY and FYNNEI. CDR3 length equals 14 residues. Written as DNA, the CDR3 is TGTGCCAGCAGGGCGACAGGGTCCTCCTACGAGCAGTACTTC. Translation gives CASRATGSSYEQYF.

CDR3 DNA: TGTGCCAGCAGACGTAGGACAGACTCCTACGAGCAGTACTTC. This codes for CASRRRTDSYEQYF. The chain has TRBV6-5 and TRBJ2-7; TRBD1 is a possible D gene (6 bases). CDR1 is MNHEY, CDR2 SVGAGI, per germline. The CDR3 runs to 14 residues. The ends were cut back, 6 bases at V and 0 bases at J, with 12 bases in the middle.

This chain uses TRBV11-3 with TRBJ2-7; TRBD2 aligns across 7 bases. Germline V CDR1 and CDR2: SGHNT, YENEEA. With 8 bases clipped from V and 0 bases from J, the junction kept 7 bases outside the gene matches. The CDR3 has 14 residues. The DNA for the CDR3 is TGTGCCAGCTCTGATGGCGGGAGCTCCTACGAGCAGTACTTC. Amino acids: CASSDGGSSYEQYF.

The genes are TRBV6-5 and TRBJ2-1; D unresolved. The V and J ends lost 8 bases and 9 bases respectively, with 8 bases between them. Germline lookup yields CDR1 MNHEY and CDR2 SVGAGI. The CDR3 is made up of 10 amino acids. As DNA, the CDR3 is TGTGCCAGCTTCGCCGGTGAGCAGTTCTTC. Encoded protein: CASFAGEQFF.

V gene TRBV7-9 combines with J gene TRBJ2-7, with 10 positions matching TRBD2. The V gene end was trimmed by 5 bases and the J gene end by 0 bases; junction bases not matched to a gene: 7. The length of the CDR3 is 16 residues. CDR1 is SEHNR, CDR2 FQNEAQ, per germline (reference sequence). The DNA for the CDR3 is TGTGCCAGCAGCGTATCTAGCGGGGGCTCCTCCTACGAGCAGTACTTC. It specifies CASSVSSGGSSYEQYF.

CDR3 loop: CASSSGASGGQFF. The CDR3 DNA reads as TGTGCCAGCAGTTCAGGAGCCTCAGGGGGGCAGTTCTTC. This chain connects TRBV5-8 to TRBJ2-1; 7 nucleotides match TRBD1. In germline, CDR1 is SGHTS, CDR2 YDEGEE. This CDR3 has 13 amino acids. The junction had 11 bases not matched to a gene; V was cut back by 5 bases and J by 12 bases.

V is TRBV19 and J is TRBJ1-2; D is possibly TRBD1 (6 bases). The CDR3 has 14 residues. Germline V gives CDR1 LNHDA, CDR2 SQIVND (reference sequence). Trimming removed 3 bases at V and 2 bases at J, with 10 bases between. The CDR3 here is CASSMGQRNYGYTF. The CDR3 DNA sequence: TGTGCCAGTAGTATGGGACAAAGGAACTATGGCTACACCTTC.

This clone was detected only once. The J gene is TRBJ2-1, the V gene TRBV7-2; weak D call: TRBD2 (5 bases). This CDR3 has 15 residues. The V gene lost 0 bases and the J gene lost 4 bases, with 10 bases spanning the gap. Germline lookup yields CDR1 SGHTA and CDR2 FQGNSA. CDR3: CASSLAGSGYNEQFF. The CDR3 DNA sequence: TGTGCCAGCAGCTTAGCAGGGTCGGGATACAATGAGCAGTTCTTC.

This clone was recorded only once. This rearrangement joins TRBV5-4 to TRBJ2-5; maybe TRBD2 (5 bases). The CDR3 contains 14 residues. Germline V lookup: CDR1 SGHNT, CDR2 YYREEE (reference sequence). V shed 1 base and J shed 2 bases, with 9 bases lying between them. CDR3 sequence reads: CASSLLEGQETQYF. CDR3 sequence (DNA): TGTGCCAGCAGCTTGTTAGAGGGACAAGAGACCCAGTACTTC.

CDR3: CASSQAGDTEAFF. Written as DNA, the CDR3 is TGTGCCAGCAGCCAAGCGGGGGATACTGAAGCTTTCTTT. The chain carries TRBV3-1 (or the pseudogene TRBV3-2) and TRBJ1-1, with a tentative D call TRBD1 (5 bases). Trimming stripped 1 base from V and 5 bases from J, with 8 bases between. Germline V gene data show CDR1 as LGHDT and CDR2 as YNNKEL (reference sequence). The CDR3 is 13 amino acids.

V and J are TRBV11-1 and TRBJ2-4; TRBD2 might be the D (6 bases). This CDR3 contains 14 residues. V was clipped by 2 bases and J by 4 bases, with 9 bases between them. The germline V gene has CDR1 SGHAT and CDR2 FQDESV (reference sequence). The CDR3 loop is CASSLTGGKNIQYF. The CDR3 bases are TGTGCCAGCAGCTTAACAGGAGGGAAAAACATTCAGTACTTC.

The chain recombines TRBV7-2 with TRBJ1-3, with 8 nucleotides matching TRBD1. CDR3 size: 15 residues. Germline V gene data show CDR1 as SGHTA and CDR2 as FQGNSA. V gave up 2 bases and J gave up 4 bases; unmatched junction bases: 4. The CDR3 loop is CASSLQGAYGNTIYF. The CDR3 bases are TGTGCCAGCAGCTTACAGGGGGCATACGGAAACACCATATATTTT.

The genes are TRBV30 and TRBJ1-1; D remains ambiguous. Germline values: CDR1 GTSNPN, CDR2 SVGIG (reference sequence). The V and J ends lost 1 base and 5 bases respectively, with 5 bases between them. This CDR3 spans 11 amino acids. CDR3 amino acids: CAWSDLTEAFF. The CDR3 bases are TGTGCCTGGAGTGATCTGACTGAAGCTTTCTTT. Combining the CDR3 with reference TRBV30 and TRBJ1-1 gives the whole variable domain SQTIHQWPATLVQPVGSPLSLECTVEGTSNPNLYWYRQAAGRGLQLLFYSVGIGQISSEVPQNLSASRPQDRQFILSSKKLLLSDSGFYLCAWSDLTEAFFGQGTRLTVV.

The V gene is TRBV7-2, the J gene TRBJ1-1; D uncertain. CDR3 size: 13 residues. The germline V and J ends were trimmed by 1 base and 7 bases, with 10 bases remaining between them. Germline loops: CDR1 SGHTA, CDR2 FQGNSA. CDR3 sequence: CASSLGAKGEAFF. CDR3 DNA: TGTGCCAGCAGCTTAGGGGCGAAAGGTGAAGCTTTCTTT.

J is TRBJ2-7 and V is TRBV3-1 (or the pseudogene TRBV3-2), with TRBD1 identical over 7 bases. V shed 5 bases and J 4 bases; nucleotides not matched to a gene: 11. CDR3 length equals 15 residues. Germline CDR1 is LGHDT and CDR2 is YNNKEL (reference sequence). CDR3 amino acids: CASSIGQGVGYEQYF. In nucleotides, the CDR3 is TGTGCCAGCAGCATAGGCCAGGGGGTCGGGTACGAGCAGTACTTC.

The rearrangement links TRBV7-6 to TRBJ2-7; 11 bases are shared with TRBD2. The CDR3 sequence is 16 residues long. J lost 0 bases, V lost 5 bases, and 6 bases had no gene match. Germline CDR1 and CDR2: SGHVS and FNYEAQ. CDR3 bases: TGTGCCAGCAGCGCGGGACTAGCGGACAGCTCCTACGAGCAGTACTTC. Its protein product is CASSAGLADSSYEQYF.

The chain employs TRBV9 and TRBJ2-5; maybe TRBD2 (5 bases). Deletions cut 2 bases from V and 5 bases from J, with 13 bases between. There are 14 residues in the CDR3. In germline, CDR1 is SGDLS, CDR2 YYNGEE. CDR3 DNA sequence: TGTGCCAGCAGCGTTCTCTCTGGAGGCGAGACCCAGTACTTC. Its translation is CASSVLSGGETQYF.

The chain couples TRBV19 to TRBJ2-5; 9 bases fit TRBD1. CDR3 length: 15 amino acids. The J segment lost 4 bases and the V segment lost 5 bases, leaving 8 bases of the junction unmatched. Germline V gene lookup returns CDR1 LNHDA and CDR2 SQIVND (reference sequence). In DNA form, the CDR3 reads TGTGCCAGTAGTCCACGGACAGGGGCCGTAGAGACCCAGTACTTC. Translated, it gives CASSPRTGAVETQYF.

This chain links TRBV6-5 with TRBJ1-1, with TRBD1 matching 8 bases. CDR1 MNHEY and CDR2 SVGAGI come from the germline V gene. J lost 5 bases, V lost 5 bases, and 4 bases had no gene match. CDR3 size: 13 residues. CDR3 nucleotide sequence: TGTGCCAGCAGTAAGACAGGGGCAACTGAAGCTTTCTTT. This gives the protein CASSKTGATEAFF.

The chain links TRBV18 to TRBJ2-7, with a possible D match to TRBD2 (6 bases). This CDR3 has 16 residues. Trimming stripped 2 bases from V and 2 bases from J, with 16 bases between. Germline V gives CDR1 KGHSH, CDR2 LQKENI. Written as DNA, the CDR3 is TGTGCCAGCTCACCATCTCCCATTAGCGGAACCTACGAGCAGTACTTC. Amino acid sequence: CASSPSPISGTYEQYF.

The CDR3 protein is CASSSPVGRRSYTF. CDR3 DNA: TGTGCCAGCAGTTCCCCAGTGGGGCGTAGGAGCTACACCTTC. The chain carries TRBV28 and TRBJ1-2, with TRBD1 as a possible D gene (5 bases). The CDR3 is 14 residues long. CDR1 is MDHEN, CDR2 SYDVKM, per germline. Trimming took off 4 bases at V and 9 bases at J, with 18 bases between the two ends.

This clone has more than one count but fewer than ten. The J gene is TRBJ1-2, the V gene TRBV6-5; D call uncertain. Between the trimmed V and J ends, which lost 4 bases and 5 bases, there was a span of 14 bases. Per the germline V gene, CDR1 is MNHEY and CDR2 is SVGAGI. The CDR3 extends over 14 amino acids. DNA for the CDR3: TGTGCCAGCAGTTTGGGCCCCCGAGTATATGGCTACACCTTC. Its translation is CASSLGPRVYGYTF.

The chain is built from TRBV14 and TRBJ2-5, with TRBD1 matching over 9 bases. Germline values: CDR1 SGHDN, CDR2 FVKESK. The V and J ends lost 2 bases and 3 bases, in that order; junction bases with no gene match: 10. There are 17 residues in the CDR3. The chain's CDR3 is CASSQTGTGSLKETQYF. The CDR3 DNA is TGTGCCAGCAGCCAAACCGGGACAGGGTCACTAAAAGAGACCCAGTACTTC.

This clone was detected only a few times. The gene calls are TRBV6-4 and TRBJ2-1; TRBD2 might be the D (7 bases). Deletions cut 3 bases from V and 5 bases from J, with 14 bases between. CDR3 length equals 15 residues. Per germline, CDR1 MRHNA and CDR2 SNTAGT. The CDR3 DNA is TGTGCCAGCAGTGAGGGGGGGGGCGCCCACAATGAGCAGTTCTTC. Translated: CASSEGGGAHNEQFF.

The rearrangement joins TRBV7-2 to TRBJ2-5, with 8 bases matching TRBD1. This CDR3 has 16 residues. Unmatched junction bases numbered 9, after V lost 5 bases and J lost 1 base. CDR1 SGHTA and CDR2 FQGNSA come from the germline V gene. CDR3 sequence (DNA): TGTGCCAGCAGCCCGAGAAGGACAGGGCGCCAAGAGACCCAGTACTTC. It codes for CASSPRRTGRQETQYF.

The rearrangement joins TRBV4-3 to TRBJ1-2, with D maybe TRBD1 (6 bases). V gave up 4 bases and J gave up 4 bases, with 13 bases separating them. Germline V gives CDR1 LGHNA, CDR2 YSLEER. This CDR3 contains 14 residues. The CDR3 is CASSLRTESYGYTF. DNA of the CDR3: TGCGCCAGCAGCCTTCGGACAGAGAGCTATGGCTACACCTTC.

The J gene is TRBJ1-6, the V gene TRBV5-1; no clear D gene. The CDR3 consists of 14 residues. V dropped 1 base and J dropped 10 bases, with 12 bases sitting between them. The germline V gene encodes CDR1 SGHRS and CDR2 YFSETQ. The CDR3 DNA reads TGCGCCAGCAGCTTGTCACAGTCTCAATCACCCCTCCACTTT. Translated: CASSLSQSQSPLHF. Using reference TRBV5-1 and TRBJ1-6 for the parts outside the CDR3, the full variable domain is KAGVTQTPRYLIKTRGQQVTLSCSPISGHRSVSWYQQTPGQGLQFLFEYFSETQRNKGNFPGRFSGRQFSNSRSEMNVSTLELGDSALYLCASSLSQSQSPLHFGNGTRLTVT.

The chain carries TRBV7-2 and TRBJ1-1, with D maybe TRBD1 (6 bases). The CDR3 has 15 residues. Trimming shortened V by 3 bases and J by 0 bases, and 11 bases separated the two germline ends. The germline V gene encodes CDR1 SGHTA and CDR2 FQGNSA. The CDR3 DNA follows: TGTGCCAGCAGCTTCGGGACAAACCTGAACACTGAAGCTTTCTTT. Amino acid sequence: CASSFGTNLNTEAFF.

This chain's CDR3 is CASSEGTRVYNEQFF. The CDR3 DNA follows: TGTGCCAGCAGTGAAGGGACTAGGGTGTACAATGAGCAGTTCTTC. The genes are TRBV2 and TRBJ2-1, with TRBD2 matching over 7 bases. Trimming at V came to 1 base and at J to 4 bases, leaving 4 bases not matched to a gene. CDR1 SNHLY and CDR2 FYNNEI come from the germline V gene. The CDR3 spans 15 residues.

The chain couples TRBV7-2 to TRBJ2-2; no clear D gene. Germline lookup yields CDR1 SGHTA and CDR2 FQGNSA. V lost 5 bases and J lost 4, with 14 bases in between. The CDR3 runs to 15 residues. This chain's CDR3 is CASSRLAGTTGELFF. CDR3 bases: TGTGCCAGCAGCCGTCTCGCAGGAACCACCGGGGAGCTGTTTTTT.